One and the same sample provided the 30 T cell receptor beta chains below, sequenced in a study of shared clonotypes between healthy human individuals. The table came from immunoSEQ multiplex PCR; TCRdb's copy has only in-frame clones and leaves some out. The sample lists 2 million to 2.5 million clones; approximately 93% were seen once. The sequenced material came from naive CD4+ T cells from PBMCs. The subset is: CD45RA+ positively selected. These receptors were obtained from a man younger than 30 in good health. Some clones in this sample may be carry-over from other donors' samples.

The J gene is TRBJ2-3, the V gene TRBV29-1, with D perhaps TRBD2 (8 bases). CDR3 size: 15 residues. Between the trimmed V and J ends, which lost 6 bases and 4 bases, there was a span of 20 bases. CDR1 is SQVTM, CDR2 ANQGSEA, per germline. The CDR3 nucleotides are TGCAGCGTCCCCCCGGGACAGACTAGCGCAGATACGCAGTATTTT. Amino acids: CSVPPGQTSADTQYF.

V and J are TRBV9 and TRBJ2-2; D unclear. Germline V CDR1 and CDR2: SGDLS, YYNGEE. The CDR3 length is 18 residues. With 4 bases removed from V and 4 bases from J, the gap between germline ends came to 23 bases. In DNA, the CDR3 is TGTGCCAGCAGCCCCCACCCCTCCGGCAGGTCGGGCACCGGGGAGCTGTTTTTT. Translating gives CASSPHPSGRSGTGELFF.

The CDR3 is CASSSRDRGPEQYF. In DNA form, the CDR3 reads TGTGCCAGCAGCTCCCGGGACAGGGGGCCCGAGCAGTACTTC. J is TRBJ2-7 and V is TRBV5-4, with 12 bases lining up with TRBD1. CDR3 length: 14 amino acids. Germline assignment: CDR1 SGHNT and CDR2 YYREEE (reference sequence). V dropped 3 bases and J dropped 6; count of bases not matched to a gene: 4. Full variable domain (missing parts from reference TRBV5-4 and TRBJ2-7): ETGVTQSPTHLIKTRGQQVTLRCSSQSGHNTVSWYQQALGQGPQFIFQYYREEENGRGNFPPRFSGLQFPNYSSELNVNALELDDSALYLCASSSRDRGPEQYFGPGTRLTVT.

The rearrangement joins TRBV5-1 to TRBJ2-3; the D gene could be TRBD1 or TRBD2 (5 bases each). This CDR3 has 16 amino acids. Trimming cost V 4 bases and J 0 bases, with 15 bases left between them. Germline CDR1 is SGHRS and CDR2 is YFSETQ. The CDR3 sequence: CASSRRGSVSTDTQYF. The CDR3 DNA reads TGCGCCAGCAGCCGCCGGGGCTCTGTTAGCACAGATACGCAGTATTTT.

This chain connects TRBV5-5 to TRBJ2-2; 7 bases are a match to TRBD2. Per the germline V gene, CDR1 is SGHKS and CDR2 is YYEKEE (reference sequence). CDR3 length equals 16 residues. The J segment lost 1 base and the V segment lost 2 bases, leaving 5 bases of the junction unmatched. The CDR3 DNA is TGTGCCAGCAGCTTTCGGGCTAGCGGGAACACCGGGGAGCTGTTTTTT. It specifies CASSFRASGNTGELFF.

CDR3 nucleotides: TGTGCCAGCAGTTACAGGGGCCAAGCCTACGAGCAGTACTTC. Translation: CASSYRGQAYEQYF. The V gene is TRBV6-6, the J gene TRBJ2-7, with D tentatively TRBD1 (5 bases). Germline V gene sequence: CDR1 MNHNY, CDR2 SVGAGI (reference sequence). V lost 2 bases and J lost 2, with 10 bases in between. There are 14 residues in the CDR3.

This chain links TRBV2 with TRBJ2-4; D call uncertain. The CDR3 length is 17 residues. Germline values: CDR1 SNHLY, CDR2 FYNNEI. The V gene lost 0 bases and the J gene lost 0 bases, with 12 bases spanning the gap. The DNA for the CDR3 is TGTGCCAGCAGTGAAGCGCGAGTCGTGGTAGCCAAAAACATTCAGTACTTC. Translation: CASSEARVVVAKNIQYF.

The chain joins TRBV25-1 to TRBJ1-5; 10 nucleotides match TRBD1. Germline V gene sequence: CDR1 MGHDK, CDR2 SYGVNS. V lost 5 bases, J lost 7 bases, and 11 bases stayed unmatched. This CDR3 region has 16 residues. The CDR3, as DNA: TGTGCCAGCAGTCCCCCGGGACAGGGGTTAACCCAGCCCCAGCATTTT. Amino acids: CASSPPGQGLTQPQHF.

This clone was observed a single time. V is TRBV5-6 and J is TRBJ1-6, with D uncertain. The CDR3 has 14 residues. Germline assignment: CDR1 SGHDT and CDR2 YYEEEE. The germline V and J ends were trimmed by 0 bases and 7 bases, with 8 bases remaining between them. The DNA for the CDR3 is TGTGCCAGCAGCTTGGTGGCGGGGAATTCACCCCTCCACTTT. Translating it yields CASSLVAGNSPLHF.

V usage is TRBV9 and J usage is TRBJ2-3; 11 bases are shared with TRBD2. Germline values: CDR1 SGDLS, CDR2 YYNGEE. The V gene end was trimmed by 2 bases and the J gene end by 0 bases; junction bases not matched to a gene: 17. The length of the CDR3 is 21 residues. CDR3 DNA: TGTGCCAGCAGCGTCATTGGGAGGAGTAGCGGGAGGGACTCTAGCACAGATACGCAGTATTTT. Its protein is CASSVIGRSSGRDSSTDTQYF.

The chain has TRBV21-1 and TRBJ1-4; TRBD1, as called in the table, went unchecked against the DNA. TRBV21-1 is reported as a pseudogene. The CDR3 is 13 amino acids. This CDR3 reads CASTRTGNEKLFF. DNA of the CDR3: TGTGCCAGCACCAGGACAGGGAATGAAAAACTGTTTTTT.

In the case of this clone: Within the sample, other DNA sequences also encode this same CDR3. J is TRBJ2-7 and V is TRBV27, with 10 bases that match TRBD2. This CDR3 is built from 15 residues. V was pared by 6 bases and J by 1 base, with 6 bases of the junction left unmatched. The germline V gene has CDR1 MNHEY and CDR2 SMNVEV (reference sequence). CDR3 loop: CASSSGRAGSYEQYF. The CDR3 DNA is TGTGCCAGCAGCAGCGGGAGGGCCGGATCCTACGAGCAGTACTTC.

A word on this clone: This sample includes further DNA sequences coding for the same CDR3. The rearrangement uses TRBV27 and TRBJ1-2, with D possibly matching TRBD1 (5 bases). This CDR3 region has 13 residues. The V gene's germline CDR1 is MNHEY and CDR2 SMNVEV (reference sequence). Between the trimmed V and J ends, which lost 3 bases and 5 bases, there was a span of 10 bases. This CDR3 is CASSFRAGYGYTF. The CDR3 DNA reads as TGTGCCAGCAGTTTCAGGGCAGGGTATGGCTACACCTTC.

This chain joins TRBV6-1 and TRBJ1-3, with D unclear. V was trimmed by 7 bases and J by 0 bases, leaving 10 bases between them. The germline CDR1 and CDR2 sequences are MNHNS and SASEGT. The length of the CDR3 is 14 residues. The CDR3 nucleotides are TGTGCCAGCACCGATCTCGGCTCTGGAAACACCATATATTTT. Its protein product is CASTDLGSGNTIYF.

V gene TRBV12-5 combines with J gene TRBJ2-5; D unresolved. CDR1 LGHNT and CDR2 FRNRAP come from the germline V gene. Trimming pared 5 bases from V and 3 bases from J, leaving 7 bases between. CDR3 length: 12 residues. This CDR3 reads CASGPTEETQYF. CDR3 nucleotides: TGTGCTAGTGGTCCGACGGAAGAGACCCAGTACTTC.

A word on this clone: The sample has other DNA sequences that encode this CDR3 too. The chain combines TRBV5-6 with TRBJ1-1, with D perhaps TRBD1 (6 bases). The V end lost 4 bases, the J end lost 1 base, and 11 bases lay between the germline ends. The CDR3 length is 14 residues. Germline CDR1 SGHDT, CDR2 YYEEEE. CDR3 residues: CASSRIQGNTEAFF. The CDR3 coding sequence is TGTGCCAGCAGCCGTATACAGGGGAACACTGAAGCTTTCTTT. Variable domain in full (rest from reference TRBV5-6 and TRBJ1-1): DAGVTQSPTHLIKTRGQQVTLRCSPKSGHDTVSWYQQALGQGPQFIFQYYEEEERQRGNFPDRFSGHQFPNYSSELNVNALLLGDSALYLCASSRIQGNTEAFFGQGTRLTVV.

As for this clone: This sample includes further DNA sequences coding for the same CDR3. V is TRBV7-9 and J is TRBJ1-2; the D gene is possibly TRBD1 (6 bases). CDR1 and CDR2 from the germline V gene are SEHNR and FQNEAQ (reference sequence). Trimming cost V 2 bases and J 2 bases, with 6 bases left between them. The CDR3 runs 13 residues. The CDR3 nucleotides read TGTGCCAGCAGCTTACAGGGGAACTATGGCTACACCTTC. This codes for CASSLQGNYGYTF.

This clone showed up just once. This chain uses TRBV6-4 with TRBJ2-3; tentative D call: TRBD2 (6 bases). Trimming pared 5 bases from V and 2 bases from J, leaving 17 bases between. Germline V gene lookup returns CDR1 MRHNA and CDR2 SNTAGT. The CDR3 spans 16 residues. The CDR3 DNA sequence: TGTGCCAGCAGTTACATGGCTCGCGGGGCCACAGATACGCAGTATTTT. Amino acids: CASSYMARGATDTQYF.

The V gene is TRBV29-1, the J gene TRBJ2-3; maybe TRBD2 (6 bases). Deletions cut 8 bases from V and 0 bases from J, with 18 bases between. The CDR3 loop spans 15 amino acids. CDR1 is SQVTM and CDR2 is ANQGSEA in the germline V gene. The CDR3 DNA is TGCAGCACCATCCGGGAGTTCTCTAGCACAGATACGCAGTATTTT. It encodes CSTIREFSSTDTQYF.

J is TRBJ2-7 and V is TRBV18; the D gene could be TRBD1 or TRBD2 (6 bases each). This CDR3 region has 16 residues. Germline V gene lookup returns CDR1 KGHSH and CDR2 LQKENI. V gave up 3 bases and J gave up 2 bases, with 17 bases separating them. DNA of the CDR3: TGTGCCAGCTCACCCCCCATTGGAGGGACAACCTACGAGCAGTACTTC. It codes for CASSPPIGGTTYEQYF. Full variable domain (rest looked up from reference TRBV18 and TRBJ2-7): NAGVMQNPRHLVRRRGQEARLRCSPMKGHSHVYWYRQLPEEGLKFMVYLQKENIIDESGMPKERFSAEFPKEGPSILRIQQVVRGDSAAYFCASSPPIGGTTYEQYFGPGTRLTVT.

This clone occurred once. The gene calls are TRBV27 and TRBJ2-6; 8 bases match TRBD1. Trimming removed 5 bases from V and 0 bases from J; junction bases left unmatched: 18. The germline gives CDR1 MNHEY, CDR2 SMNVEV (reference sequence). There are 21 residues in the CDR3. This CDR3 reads CASSPTPFFRDRSSGANVLTF. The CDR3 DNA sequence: TGTGCCAGCAGTCCTACCCCGTTCTTCCGGGACAGGAGCTCTGGGGCCAACGTCCTGACTTTC.

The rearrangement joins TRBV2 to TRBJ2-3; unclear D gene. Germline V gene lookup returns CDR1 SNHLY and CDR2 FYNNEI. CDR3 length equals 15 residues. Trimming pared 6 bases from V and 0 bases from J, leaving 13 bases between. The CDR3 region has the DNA TGTGCCAGCAGGCCTAAAAGGAGTAGCACAGATACGCAGTATTTT. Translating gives CASRPKRSSTDTQYF.

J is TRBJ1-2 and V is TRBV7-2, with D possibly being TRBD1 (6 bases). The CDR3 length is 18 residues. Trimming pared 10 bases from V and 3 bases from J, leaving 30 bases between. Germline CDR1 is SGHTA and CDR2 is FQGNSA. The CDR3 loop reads CAITLGGRATPGYYGYTF. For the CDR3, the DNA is TGTGCCATCACCCTAGGGGGTCGCGCAACTCCGGGGTACTATGGCTACACCTTC. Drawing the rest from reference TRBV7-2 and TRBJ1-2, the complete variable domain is GAGVSQSPSNKVTEKGKDVELRCDPISGHTALYWYRQSLGQGLEFLIYFQGNSAPDKSGLPSDRFSAERTGGSVSTLTIQRTQQEDSAVYLCAITLGGRATPGYYGYTFGSGTRLTVV.

The CDR3 reads CASTRNVSSSYEQYF. The CDR3 DNA is TGTGCCAGCACCCGGAATGTCTCGAGCTCCTACGAGCAGTACTTC. The rearrangement joins TRBV7-9 to TRBJ2-7; D not certain. Looked up from germline, CDR1 is SEHNR and CDR2 is FQNEAQ (reference sequence). The CDR3 length is 15 residues. The ends were cut back, 7 bases at V and 0 bases at J, with 16 bases in the middle.

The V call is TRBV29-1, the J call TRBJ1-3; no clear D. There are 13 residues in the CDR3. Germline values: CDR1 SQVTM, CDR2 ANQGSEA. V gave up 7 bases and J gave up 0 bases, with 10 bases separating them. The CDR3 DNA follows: TGCAGCGCGTCGGCGAGCTCTGGAAACACCATATATTTT. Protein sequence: CSASASSGNTIYF.

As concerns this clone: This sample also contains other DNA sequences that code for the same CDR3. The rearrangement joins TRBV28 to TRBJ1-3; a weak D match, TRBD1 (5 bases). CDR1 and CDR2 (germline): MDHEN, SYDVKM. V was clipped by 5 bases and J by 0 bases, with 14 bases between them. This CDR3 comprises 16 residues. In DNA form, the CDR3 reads TGTGCCAGCAGTGCCCCGGGACTGAGCTCTGGAAACACCATATATTTT. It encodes CASSAPGLSSGNTIYF.

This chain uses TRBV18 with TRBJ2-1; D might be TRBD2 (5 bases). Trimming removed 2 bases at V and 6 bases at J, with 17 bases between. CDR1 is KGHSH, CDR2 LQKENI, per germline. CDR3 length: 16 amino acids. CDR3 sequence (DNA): TGTGCCAGCTCACCATCACGGACTCCCCGGGGCAATGAGCAGTTCTTC. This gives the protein CASSPSRTPRGNEQFF.

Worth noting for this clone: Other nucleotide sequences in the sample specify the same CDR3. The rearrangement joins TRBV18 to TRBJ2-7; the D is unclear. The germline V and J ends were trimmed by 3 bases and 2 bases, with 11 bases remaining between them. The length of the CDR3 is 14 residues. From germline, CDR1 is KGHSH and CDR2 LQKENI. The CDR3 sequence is CASSPGRAAYEQYF. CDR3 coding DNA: TGTGCCAGCTCACCCGGCCGGGCGGCCTACGAGCAGTACTTC.

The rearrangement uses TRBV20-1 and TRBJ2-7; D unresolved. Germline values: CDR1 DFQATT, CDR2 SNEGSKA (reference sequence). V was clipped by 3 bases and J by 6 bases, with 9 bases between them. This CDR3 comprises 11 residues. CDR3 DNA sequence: TGCAGTGCTAGTACGCAGCGCGAGCAGTACTTC. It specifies CSASTQREQYF.

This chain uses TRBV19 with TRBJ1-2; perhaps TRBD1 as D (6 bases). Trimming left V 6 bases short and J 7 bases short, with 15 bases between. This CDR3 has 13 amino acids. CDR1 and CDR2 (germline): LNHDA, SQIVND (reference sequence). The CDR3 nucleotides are TGTGCCAGTAGGAGGAGGGGGGCGCGTGGCTACACCTTC. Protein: CASRRRGARGYTF.